These 24 T cell receptor beta chains came from one sample sequenced in a study of cytomegalovirus exposure and HLA in healthy donors (TCRdb year 2017). Library generation was performed with the immunoSEQ multiplex PCR assay. The multiplex PCR relied on a mix of 60 forward primers for TCR Vbeta segments and 13 reverse primers for TCR Jbeta segments. This is the immuneACCESS table as TCRdb keeps it, with only in-frame sequences that have V and J called. A part of the clones is gone; compared with another copy, unresolved V genes explain less than half, and the rest is unexplained. Present in this sample are about 210,000 clones, around four fifths of which were seen just once. The ten largest make up 1.5% to 2% of the sample. The sequencing input was PBMCs. These receptors were collected from a man aged 35-49 years in good health and CMV-seropositive.

The chain carries TRBV13 and TRBJ2-5; 7 bases line up with TRBD1. Germline CDR1 PRHDT, CDR2 FYEKMQ (reference sequence). This CDR3 spans 13 amino acids. V was pared by 4 bases and J by 13 bases, with 12 bases of the junction left unmatched. CDR3 residues: CASSSRLDREGYF. The CDR3, as DNA: TGTGCCAGCAGCTCCCGATTAGACAGGGAAGGGTACTTC.

This clone was counted once. This rearrangement joins TRBV6-1 to TRBJ1-5; 8 nucleotides agree with TRBD1. The CDR3 extends over 16 amino acids. CDR1 is MNHNS and CDR2 is SASEGT in the germline V gene. Trimming at V came to 4 bases and at J to 2 bases, leaving 7 bases not matched to a gene. The CDR3 region has the DNA TGTGCCAGCAGTGCCGGACAGGGCATCGGCAATCAGCCCCAGCATTTT. Amino acid sequence: CASSAGQGIGNQPQHF.

V and J are TRBV19 and TRBJ2-7; TRBD1 aligns across 11 bases. After removal of 4 bases from V and 3 bases from J, the junction contained 2 bases not matched to a gene. CDR1 and CDR2 from the germline V gene are LNHDA and SQIVND (reference sequence). This CDR3 is built from 14 residues. CDR3 DNA sequence: TGTGCCAGTAGTAGGGACAGGGGGAACTACGAGCAGTACTTC. Its translation: CASSRDRGNYEQYF.

The chain joins TRBV5-1 to TRBJ1-2; the match to TRBD1 covers 12 bases. V was pared by 5 bases and J by 10 bases, with 6 bases of the junction left unmatched. Germline lookup yields CDR1 SGHRS and CDR2 YFSETQ. The CDR3 is 13 residues long. The CDR3 DNA is TGCGCCAGCAGGTCCGGGACAGGGGGCGACTACACCTTC. Translating gives CASRSGTGGDYTF.

The DNA of the CDR3 is TGTGCCAGCAGCATGGGACAGCTTAACTATGGCTACACCTTC. As protein: CASSMGQLNYGYTF. This chain joins TRBV5-4 and TRBJ1-2, with TRBD1 matching 7 bases. This CDR3 has 14 amino acids. CDR1 is SGHNT, CDR2 YYREEE, per germline (reference sequence). J lost 1 base, V lost 4 bases, and 4 bases had no gene match.

For this clone: A junction boundary mismatches the germline segment, possibly from a read error. The genes are TRBV5-1 and TRBJ2-1; D may be TRBD2 (6 bases). The CDR3 totals 15 residues. CDR1 SGHRS and CDR2 YFSETQ come from the germline V gene. CDR3 sequence: CASSLPRDSHNEQFF. For the CDR3, the DNA is TGCGCCAGCAGCCTACCCCGGGACTCCCACAATGAGCAGTTCTTC.

This sequence joins TRBV4-2 and TRBJ2-1; 8 bases agree with TRBD2. The CDR3 is 18 amino acids. The ends lost 2 bases at V and 8 bases at J; junction bases unmatched: 17. Germline-derived CDR1 and CDR2 are LGHNA and YNFKEQ. CDR3 coding DNA: TGTGCCAGCAGCCAAACCCCCCCCGGGGTAGCGGGACGGGATGAGCAGTTCTTC. Protein sequence: CASSQTPPGVAGRDEQFF.

The table lists this clone with a few counts. The V gene is TRBV7-2, the J gene TRBJ1-2, with D tentatively TRBD1 (6 bases). This CDR3 is 15 amino acids long. The germline V gene encodes CDR1 SGHTA and CDR2 FQGNSA. V lost 2 bases, J lost 4 bases, and 14 bases lay in between. The CDR3 here is CASSLLDGQSYGYTF. As DNA, the CDR3 is TGTGCCAGCAGCTTACTGGACGGACAGTCCTATGGCTACACCTTC. The whole variable domain, remainder taken from reference TRBV7-2 and TRBJ1-2, is GAGVSQSPSNKVTEKGKDVELRCDPISGHTALYWYRQSLGQGLEFLIYFQGNSAPDKSGLPSDRFSAERTGGSVSTLTIQRTQQEDSAVYLCASSLLDGQSYGYTFGSGTRLTVV.

CDR3 loop: CASSSGTEDTEAFF. CDR3 bases: TGTGCCAGCAGCTCCGGGACAGAGGATACTGAAGCTTTCTTT. The rearrangement uses TRBV5-8 and TRBJ1-1; 7 bases match TRBD1. Germline CDR1 is SGHTS and CDR2 is YDEGEE. The CDR3 runs 14 residues. Trimming took 3 bases from V and 5 from J; bases not matched to a gene: 7.

The J gene is TRBJ2-7, the V gene TRBV28; D is unclear. V lost 6 bases, J lost 5 bases, and 20 bases lay in between. CDR1 is MDHEN and CDR2 is SYDVKM in the germline V gene. This CDR3 has 15 residues. The DNA of the CDR3 is TGTGCCAGCAGAGCCCCACGCCTCGGGTCAGACGAGCAGTACTTC. It encodes CASRAPRLGSDEQYF.

The chain joins TRBV27 to TRBJ2-5; weak D call: TRBD1 (5 bases). CDR1 and CDR2 from the germline V gene are MNHEY and SMNVEV (reference sequence). The CDR3 runs 16 residues. V lost 0 bases, J lost 2 bases, and 13 bases lay in between. CDR3 DNA: TGTGCCAGCAGTTTATCGGCCAGGGCAGAACAAGAGACCCAGTACTTC. It codes for CASSLSARAEQETQYF.

The chain recombines TRBV6-5 with TRBJ2-7, with D maybe TRBD2 (6 bases). Germline lookup yields CDR1 MNHEY and CDR2 SVGAGI. V lost 8 bases and J 2 bases, leaving 13 bases between the germline ends. The CDR3 has 13 amino acids. CDR3 in amino acids: CASRISGAYEQYF. CDR3 sequence (DNA): TGTGCCAGCCGAATCTCGGGAGCCTACGAGCAGTACTTC.

The chain combines TRBV19 with TRBJ1-2; D is possibly TRBD1 (5 bases). Trimming took 3 bases from V and 7 from J, leaving 9 bases between them. The CDR3 has 12 residues. Germline CDR1 LNHDA, CDR2 SQIVND (reference sequence). The CDR3 is CASSMGGSGYTF. The DNA of the CDR3 is TGTGCCAGTAGTATGGGGGGATCTGGCTACACCTTC.

The CDR3 region has the DNA TGTGCCAGCACCAAAAGGGGGAACACTGAAGCTTTCTTT. Its protein product is CASTKRGNTEAFF. The J gene is TRBJ1-1, the V gene TRBV6-6, with D perhaps matching TRBD1 (5 bases). V lost 7 bases and J 1 base, leaving 10 bases between the germline ends. The CDR3 is 13 residues long. The germline CDR1 and CDR2 sequences are MNHNY and SVGAGI (reference sequence).

The chain employs TRBV2 and TRBJ1-5, with 11 bases fitting TRBD1. The germline V gene has CDR1 SNHLY and CDR2 FYNNEI. The ends lost 5 bases at V and 2 bases at J; junction bases unmatched: 8. The CDR3 runs to 17 residues. The CDR3 sequence: CASSPWGQGGGNQPQHF. As DNA, the CDR3 is TGTGCCAGCAGTCCATGGGGACAGGGGGGCGGCAATCAGCCCCAGCATTTT.

The chain is built from TRBV29-1 and TRBJ1-1; D may be TRBD1 (5 bases). The CDR3 totals 14 residues. Per germline, CDR1 SQVTM and CDR2 ANQGSEA. V was cut by 0 bases and J by 1 base, with 9 bases left in between. CDR3 residues: CSVEDQGRNTEAFF. The CDR3 bases are TGCAGCGTTGAAGATCAGGGAAGGAACACTGAAGCTTTCTTT. Based on the CDR3 plus reference TRBV29-1 and TRBJ1-1, the full variable domain is SAVISQKPSRDICQRGTSLTIQCQVDSQVTMMFWYRQQPGQSLTLIATANQGSEATYESGFVIDKFPISRPNLTFSTLTVSNMSPEDSSIYLCSVEDQGRNTEAFFGQGTRLTVV.

The chain carries TRBV6-5 and TRBJ2-1, with D tentatively TRBD1 (5 bases). The germline V gene encodes CDR1 MNHEY and CDR2 SVGAGI. The CDR3 loop spans 14 amino acids. Deletions cut 0 bases from V and 8 bases from J, with 11 bases between. The CDR3 spells CASSYSGRSDEQFF. CDR3 coding DNA: TGTGCCAGCAGTTACTCGGGGCGGTCGGATGAGCAGTTCTTC.

This clone was seen a handful of times. The chain couples TRBV7-2 to TRBJ2-2; 9 bases agree with TRBD1. The V gene end was trimmed by 4 bases and the J gene end by 1 base; junction bases not matched to a gene: 4. Germline loops: CDR1 SGHTA, CDR2 FQGNSA. The length of the CDR3 is 16 residues. The CDR3 loop reads CASSYGTGRNTGELFF. As DNA, the CDR3 is TGTGCCAGCAGCTACGGGACAGGGAGGAACACCGGGGAGCTGTTTTTT.

The chain carries TRBV18 and TRBJ2-5; TRBD2 might be the D (5 bases). CDR1 KGHSH and CDR2 LQKENI come from the germline V gene. V lost 2 bases and J lost 4, with 5 bases in between. This CDR3 spans 12 amino acids. The chain's CDR3 is CASSPEGETQYF. In nucleotides, the CDR3 is TGTGCCAGCTCACCAGAGGGAGAGACCCAGTACTTC.

The chain joins TRBV28 to TRBJ1-5; D possibly corresponds to TRBD1 (5 bases). The CDR3 runs to 12 residues. V was cut by 2 bases and J by 9 bases, with 8 bases left in between. CDR1 and CDR2 from the germline V gene are MDHEN and SYDVKM. The CDR3 sequence is CASSLGASPQHF. CDR3 DNA: TGTGCCAGCAGTTTAGGGGCATCGCCCCAGCATTTT. The complete variable domain, with remaining parts taken from reference TRBV28 and TRBJ1-5, reads DVKVTQSSRYLVKRTGEKVFLECVQDMDHENMFWYRQDPGLGLRLIYFSYDVKMKEKGDIPEGYSVSREKKERFSLILESASTNQTSMYLCASSLGASPQHFGDGTRLSIL.

The J gene is TRBJ1-5, the V gene TRBV6-1, with TRBD1 matching 8 bases. Germline V gene sequence: CDR1 MNHNS, CDR2 SASEGT. CDR3 length: 14 residues. The V gene end was trimmed by 10 bases and the J gene end by 4 bases; junction bases not matched to a gene: 9. The CDR3 is CATRGTGGNQPQHF. Written as DNA, the CDR3 is TGTGCCACCAGGGGAACAGGGGGTAATCAGCCCCAGCATTTT.

This chain joins TRBV6-5 and TRBJ2-7, with 10 bases lining up with TRBD1. The CDR3 is made up of 12 amino acids. Losses at the gene ends were 6 bases for V and 12 bases for J; bases not matched to a gene: 8. The germline V gene has CDR1 MNHEY and CDR2 SVGAGI. The CDR3 sequence: CASSQTGGRTYF. CDR3 nucleotide sequence: TGTGCCAGCAGCCAGACAGGGGGCAGAACGTACTTC.

The V call is TRBV5-6, the J call TRBJ2-3; a weak D match, TRBD2 (6 bases). The length of the CDR3 is 16 residues. Germline CDR1 is SGHDT and CDR2 is YYEEEE. Trimming shortened V by 0 bases and J by 5 bases, and 16 bases separated the two germline ends. CDR3 nucleotide sequence: TGTGCCAGCAGCTTGGAGGGGCGGGTCGGGAGAGATACGCAGTATTTT. Translation gives CASSLEGRVGRDTQYF.

This clone was observed a handful of times. J is TRBJ2-2 and V is TRBV19; TRBD2 matches 10 bases. Germline assignment: CDR1 LNHDA and CDR2 SQIVND (reference sequence). The CDR3 is 17 residues long. Trimming took 3 bases from V and 2 from J; bases not matched to a gene: 6. CDR3 nucleotides: TGTGCCAGTAGTATCCGGGCTAGCGGGAGAAACACCGGGGAGCTGTTTTTT. Its protein product is CASSIRASGRNTGELFF.